Below are 21 T cell receptor beta chains sequenced from a single sample in a study of cytomegalovirus exposure and HLA in healthy donors. Researchers ran the PCR with 60 Vbeta and 13 Jbeta primers. The assay was immunoSEQ multiplex PCR, and TCRdb's table has in-frame clones only and misses some. The data hold about 55,000 clones, with about 57% observed a single time. The sequenced sample consisted of PBMCs. The receptors derive from a human donor in good health.

This clone was counted between two and nine times. This rearrangement joins TRBV11-2 to TRBJ1-5, with D maybe TRBD1 (5 bases). The CDR3 is 14 amino acids. The ends were cut back, 3 bases at V and 1 base at J, with 7 bases in the middle. The germline V gene has CDR1 SGHAT and CDR2 FQNNGV. CDR3 coding DNA: TGTGCCAGCAGCTTGGGGCAAAGCAATCAGCCCCAGCATTTT. Its translation: CASSLGQSNQPQHF.

The chain is built from TRBV7-9 and TRBJ2-2; 10 bases fit TRBD2. The V gene end was trimmed by 2 bases and the J gene end by 4 bases; junction bases not matched to a gene: 1. The germline CDR1 and CDR2 sequences are SEHNR and FQNEAQ (reference sequence). The CDR3 extends over 15 amino acids. CDR3 DNA sequence: TGTGCCAGCAGCTTATTAGCGGGGGGCACCGGGGAGCTGTTTTTT. It encodes CASSLLAGGTGELFF.

This clone was detected a few times. This chain joins TRBV25-1 and TRBJ2-1; 8 bases fit TRBD1. With V trimmed by 4 bases and J by 7 bases, 6 bases remained unmatched. The CDR3 spans 14 residues. The germline V gene has CDR1 MGHDK and CDR2 SYGVNS. The CDR3 is CASSGGTGKNEQFF. CDR3 DNA: TGTGCCAGCAGTGGGGGGACAGGAAAGAATGAGCAGTTCTTC.

This chain uses TRBV30 with TRBJ1-4, with D uncertain. The CDR3 is 11 amino acids. Germline loops: CDR1 GTSNPN, CDR2 SVGIG (reference sequence). The V end was cut by 0 bases, the J end by 8 bases, with 4 bases between. This chain's CDR3 is CAWSVREKLFF. In DNA form, the CDR3 reads TGTGCCTGGAGTGTACGGGAAAAACTGTTTTTT.

V gene TRBV10-3 combines with J gene TRBJ2-1; D is unresolved. Germline CDR1 is ENHRY and CDR2 is SYGVKD. This CDR3 has 13 residues. V gave up 0 bases and J gave up 6 bases, with 6 bases separating them. For the CDR3, the DNA is TGTGCCATCAGTGAGTCTGAACTCAATGAGCAGTTCTTC. It encodes CAISESELNEQFF.

This chain links TRBV30 with TRBJ2-1; perhaps TRBD2 as D (6 bases). The CDR3 is 13 amino acids. Germline-derived CDR1 and CDR2 are GTSNPN and SVGIG (reference sequence). Trimming removed 3 bases from V and 4 bases from J, with 10 bases in between. The CDR3, as DNA: TGTGCCTGGAGGGCAGGGAGGTACAATGAGCAGTTCTTC. Amino acid sequence: CAWRAGRYNEQFF. The full variable domain, rest sourced from reference TRBV30 and TRBJ2-1, is SQTIHQWPATLVQPVGSPLSLECTVEGTSNPNLYWYRQAAGRGLQLLFYSVGIGQISSEVPQNLSASRPQDRQFILSSKKLLLSDSGFYLCAWRAGRYNEQFFGPGTRLTVL.

V usage is TRBV7-9 and J usage is TRBJ2-1; tentative D call: TRBD1 (6 bases). The CDR3 contains 18 residues. Germline V gene data show CDR1 as SEHNR and CDR2 as FQNEAQ (reference sequence). V lost 5 bases and J 3 bases, leaving 23 bases between the germline ends. The CDR3 bases are TGTGCCAGCAGCCACACCAGAGGGCAGGGGCAATTCTACAATGAGCAGTTCTTC. Its translation: CASSHTRGQGQFYNEQFF. The full variable domain, completed using reference TRBV7-9 and TRBJ2-1, is DTGVSQNPRHKITKRGQNVTFRCDPISEHNRLYWYRQTLGQGPEFLTYFQNEAQLEKSRLLSDRFSAERPKGSFSTLEIQRTEQGDSAMYLCASSHTRGQGQFYNEQFFGPGTRLTVL.

V and J are TRBV6-6 and TRBJ2-3; the match to TRBD2 covers 8 bases. The V segment lost 6 bases and the J segment 5 bases; nucleotides outside the gene matches: 13. Germline CDR1 is MNHNY and CDR2 is SVGAGI (reference sequence). This CDR3 has 16 residues. CDR3 residues: CASRELSGGVRDTQYF. The CDR3 DNA reads TGTGCCAGCAGGGAATTAAGCGGGGGAGTAAGAGATACGCAGTATTTT.

On this clone itself: The junction does not match germline at one end; this may be a read error. J is TRBJ2-2 and V is TRBV10-1, with D possibly being TRBD2 (6 bases). The CDR3 has 15 amino acids. The V gene's germline CDR1 is WNHNN and CDR2 SYGVQD (reference sequence). In DNA, the CDR3 is TGCGCCGGCAGTGACCCCGGACTAAACACCGGGGAGCTGTTTTTT. As protein: CAGSDPGLNTGELFF.

This clone was observed a few times. The chain employs TRBV6-1 and TRBJ1-4, with 7 bases identical to TRBD1. J was trimmed by 6 bases and V by 6 bases; bases with no gene match: 10. The CDR3 runs to 15 residues. Germline V gene lookup returns CDR1 MNHNS and CDR2 SASEGT. The CDR3 is CASRSRNRGYEKLFF. The CDR3 coding sequence is TGTGCCAGCAGGTCGCGAAACAGGGGTTATGAAAAACTGTTTTTT.

In this sample, this clone turned up a few times. This chain uses TRBV2 with TRBJ1-1, with TRBD1 as a possible D gene (5 bases). The V and J ends lost 7 bases and 0 bases respectively, with 12 bases between them. Germline loops: CDR1 SNHLY, CDR2 FYNNEI. This CDR3 comprises 14 residues. The DNA for the CDR3 is TGTGCCAGCACCACGGACATTCTGAACACTGAAGCTTTCTTT. It yields the protein CASTTDILNTEAFF.

The CDR3 nucleotides read TGTGCCAGCAGTTACTCGGCGGACATGACCTACGAGCAGTACTTC. Its translation: CASSYSADMTYEQYF. The chain combines TRBV6-5 with TRBJ2-7; weak D call: TRBD1 (5 bases). This CDR3 region has 15 residues. Trimming stripped 0 bases from V and 2 bases from J, with 11 bases between. Germline assignment: CDR1 MNHEY and CDR2 SVGAGI.

CDR3 nucleotide sequence: TGTGCCAGCAGCCCTGTCGGGGCCAACGTCCTGACTTTC. Protein sequence: CASSPVGANVLTF. This chain links TRBV7-6 with TRBJ2-6; no clear D gene. Per the germline V gene, CDR1 is SGHVS and CDR2 is FNYEAQ. The CDR3 covers 13 residues. V was shortened by 5 bases and J by 4 bases, with 6 bases between the two germline ends.

V gene TRBV5-1 combines with J gene TRBJ2-1, with 9 bases aligning to TRBD2. CDR3 length: 15 residues. Germline V gene lookup returns CDR1 SGHRS and CDR2 YFSETQ. V shed 0 bases and J 10 bases; nucleotides not matched to a gene: 8. The CDR3 region has the DNA TGCGCCAGCAGCTTGGGTGGCGGGGGGGCCGGAGAGCAGTTCTTC. It codes for CASSLGGGGAGEQFF.

This clone was seen once. This chain connects TRBV30 to TRBJ2-1; D perhaps matches TRBD1 (5 bases). Germline CDR1 is GTSNPN and CDR2 is SVGIG (reference sequence). The V end was cut by 0 bases, the J end by 9 bases, with 9 bases between. The CDR3 length is 12 residues. The CDR3 bases are TGTGCCTGGAGTGTAGACAGCATTGAGCAGTTCTTC. Translation gives CAWSVDSIEQFF.

This clone was seen a single time. This chain links TRBV7-9 with TRBJ2-1; possible D gene TRBD2, 5 bases. CDR3 length: 14 amino acids. V was pared by 4 bases and J by 5 bases, with 12 bases between. Germline lookup yields CDR1 SEHNR and CDR2 FQNEAQ (reference sequence). This CDR3 is CASSSWTGNNEQFF. DNA for the CDR3: TGTGCCAGCAGCTCCTGGACTGGTAACAATGAGCAGTTCTTC.

This chain connects TRBV7-9 to TRBJ1-1; D perhaps matches TRBD1 (6 bases). Looked up from germline, CDR1 is SEHNR and CDR2 is FQNEAQ (reference sequence). This CDR3 has 15 amino acids. Trimming stripped 4 bases from V and 0 bases from J, with 12 bases between. The CDR3, as DNA: TGTGCCAGCAGCTCTGTGGACAGCATGAACACTGAAGCTTTCTTT. Amino acid sequence: CASSSVDSMNTEAFF.

This clone was observed a few times. V gene TRBV6-5 combines with J gene TRBJ2-1; 7 bases align to TRBD2. V gave up 10 bases and J gave up 8 bases; unmatched junction bases: 8. CDR1 is MNHEY, CDR2 SVGAGI, per germline. The CDR3 has 12 amino acids. The CDR3 protein is CATSLTSYEQFF. The CDR3 DNA reads TGTGCCACGAGCCTGACTAGCTATGAGCAGTTCTTC.

The V gene is TRBV5-8, the J gene TRBJ1-1, with D maybe TRBD1 (5 bases). Trimming pared 0 bases from V and 1 base from J, leaving 13 bases between. Germline CDR1 reads SGHTS; CDR2 reads YDEGEE. CDR3 length: 16 residues. Written as DNA, the CDR3 is TGTGCCAGCAGCTTGGTCGTGGGGCTAGGGAACACTGAAGCTTTCTTT. It is translated as CASSLVVGLGNTEAFF.

The V gene is TRBV7-6, the J gene TRBJ1-2; TRBD1 agrees at 7 bases. The CDR3 length is 16 residues. CDR1 and CDR2 from the germline V gene are SGHVS and FNYEAQ. V shed 5 bases, J shed 2 bases, and the junction held 11 bases outside the gene matches. The CDR3 region is CASSPLGTQGNYGYTF. The CDR3 coding sequence is TGTGCCAGCAGCCCCCTAGGGACACAGGGGAACTATGGCTACACCTTC.

The V and J genes are TRBV30 and TRBJ1-2, with 7 bases matching TRBD1. V was clipped by 5 bases and J by 7 bases; unmatched bases: 7. The CDR3 is 12 residues long. CDR1 is GTSNPN and CDR2 is SVGIG in the germline V gene (reference sequence). CDR3 in amino acids: CAWDRDISGYTF. The DNA of the CDR3 is TGTGCCTGGGACAGGGACATTTCTGGCTACACCTTC. The variable domain in full, with the rest retrieved from reference TRBV30 and TRBJ1-2, is SQTIHQWPATLVQPVGSPLSLECTVEGTSNPNLYWYRQAAGRGLQLLFYSVGIGQISSEVPQNLSASRPQDRQFILSSKKLLLSDSGFYLCAWDRDISGYTFGSGTRLTVV.